A selection of T cell receptor beta chains follows, all from one sample in a study of blood T cell repertoires in COVID-19. The method was immunoSEQ multiplex PCR; TCRdb's version includes in-frame clones alone and lacks a portion of them. The sample lists approximately 300,000 clones, around 88% seen once, with around 1.7% in the top ten. Sequenced: peripheral blood. The receptor set was obtained from a woman aged 45-65 years with acute or convalescent COVID-19. Both conserved end residues are part of each CDR3. Each record gives: D gene, V gene, J gene, CDR3 protein. D genes are given only for firm matches.

TRBD1	TRBV30	TRBJ1-2	CAWSRDRPYGYTF
NA	TRBV7-2	TRBJ1-2	CASSSDGGGNYGYTF
NA	TRBV29-1	TRBJ1-6	CSDLGTGYNSPLHF
NA	TRBV28	TRBJ1-5	CASRSRNQPQHF
NA	TRBV24-1	TRBJ2-2	CATSGAIGGELFF
NA	TRBV23-1	TRBJ2-4	CASSRNYREFLAKNIQYF
NA	TRBV10-3	TRBJ2-1	CAISQNYNEQFF
NA	TRBV11-1	TRBJ1-2	CASSPGIYGGGYTF
NA	TRBV19	TRBJ2-1	CASSFFSQGFIDEQFF
TRBD2	TRBV28	TRBJ2-3	CASNRLGLAGSTSTDTQYF
NA	TRBV11-1	TRBJ2-7	CASSFQVGPYEQYF
NA	TRBV7-9	TRBJ1-2	CASSLAGGRSNYGYTF
NA	TRBV21-1	TRBJ2-5	CASSGQGQETQYF
NA	TRBV10-3	TRBJ1-5	CAISVSASQPQHF
NA	TRBV29-1	TRBJ2-2	CSAIGAGELFF
NA	TRBV24-1	TRBJ2-2	CATRNSGARNTGELFF
NA	TRBV30	TRBJ1-1	CAWSVGFPTGPDTEAFF
NA	TRBV6-2/TRBV6-3	TRBJ1-1	CASSYSMGARNTEAFF
TRBD1	TRBV6-5	TRBJ1-5	CASTGDLNQPQHF
NA	TRBV5-1	TRBJ1-2	CASSLQNYQAGYTF